The 18 T cell receptor beta chains listed next were all sequenced from one sample in a study of blood T cell repertoires in COVID-19. TCRdb keeps only in-frame clones here, not all; method: immunoSEQ multiplex PCR. The sample carries almost 250,000 clones, roughly 91% recorded once. The sequencing sample was made of PBMCs or T cells enriched from blood (not recorded which). These receptor sequences come from a woman aged 25 to 39 who had recovered from COVID-19.

The CDR3 sequence is CASSQSIVGQGSEQFF. Written as DNA, the CDR3 is TGTGCCAGCAGCCAATCGATTGTAGGACAGGGAAGTGAGCAGTTCTTC. This rearrangement joins TRBV16 to TRBJ2-1, with TRBD1 matching over 8 bases. Germline V gene sequence: CDR1 KGHSY, CDR2 FQNENV. This CDR3 is built from 16 residues. Trimming cost V 0 bases and J 9 bases; bases outside gene matches: 10.

This rearrangement joins TRBV28 to TRBJ1-1; D not resolved. V gave up 5 bases and J gave up 8 bases, with 15 bases separating them. This CDR3 is 13 amino acids long. CDR1 and CDR2 from the germline V gene are MDHEN and SYDVKM. The CDR3 sequence: CASSPDTRAEAFF. The DNA for the CDR3 is TGTGCCAGCAGTCCAGACACGCGCGCCGAAGCTTTCTTT.

The V gene is TRBV2, the J gene TRBJ1-3; D is possibly TRBD1 (5 bases). CDR3 size: 16 residues. Trimming left V 9 bases short and J 1 base short, with 19 bases between. Germline V gene lookup returns CDR1 SNHLY and CDR2 FYNNEI. DNA for the CDR3: TGTGCCAGTAGAGGATGGGGAGGGGATTCTGGAAACACCATATATTTT. Translating it yields CASRGWGGDSGNTIYF.

V usage is TRBV19 and J usage is TRBJ2-3; 8 bases line up with TRBD2. CDR1 and CDR2 (germline): LNHDA, SQIVND (reference sequence). J lost 0 bases, V lost 8 bases, and 7 bases had no gene match. This CDR3 region has 15 residues. CDR3 in DNA: TGTGCCAGTTCTATGACTAGCGTGAGCACAGATACGCAGTATTTT. It codes for CASSMTSVSTDTQYF.

The chain uses TRBV28 and TRBJ1-4; D gene unclear. There are 11 residues in the CDR3. The germline V gene has CDR1 MDHEN and CDR2 SYDVKM. The germline V and J ends were trimmed by 9 bases and 10 bases, with 12 bases remaining between them. CDR3 bases: TGTGCCAGGGACTCCTGGCGAAAACTGTTTTTT. Translated, it gives CARDSWRKLFF.

The DNA of the CDR3 is TGTGCCAGCAGGGGGGCAGGGTACGATGAGCAGTTCTTC. Protein product: CASRGAGYDEQFF. The V and J genes are TRBV11-2 and TRBJ2-1; TRBD1 is a possible D gene (6 bases). The V gene's germline CDR1 is SGHAT and CDR2 FQNNGV. The V and J ends lost 6 bases and 8 bases respectively, with 14 bases between them. The CDR3 has 13 amino acids.

The rearrangement joins TRBV11-3 to TRBJ2-2; TRBD1 matches at 8 bases. Looked up from germline, CDR1 is SGHNT and CDR2 is YENEEA. The CDR3 is 14 amino acids. V shed 0 bases, J shed 6 bases, and the junction held 0 bases outside the gene matches. The CDR3 region has the DNA TGTGCCAGCAGCTTAGAACAGGGGGCCGGGGAGCTGTTTTTT. Encoded protein: CASSLEQGAGELFF.

The chain uses TRBV12-3 or TRBV12-4 and TRBJ1-2; D uncertain. The V and J ends lost 6 bases and 8 bases respectively, with 13 bases between them. The CDR3 consists of 12 residues. Here the CDR3 DNA reads TGTGCCAGCAGCCTGGATCGGGTAGGCTACACCTTC. It encodes CASSLDRVGYTF.

The chain combines TRBV2 with TRBJ2-2; 8 bases are a match to TRBD1. In germline, CDR1 is SNHLY, CDR2 FYNNEI. The CDR3 totals 16 residues. Unmatched junction bases numbered 9, after V lost 7 bases and J lost 2 bases. In DNA, the CDR3 is TGTGCCAGCACCATGGACAGGGTATTAAACACCGGGGAGCTGTTTTTT. This sequence encodes CASTMDRVLNTGELFF.

The V call is TRBV19, the J call TRBJ1-2; 11 nucleotides line up with TRBD1. The CDR3 length is 16 residues. CDR1 and CDR2 from the germline V gene are LNHDA and SQIVND (reference sequence). J lost 6 bases, V lost 4 bases, and 10 bases had no gene match. CDR3 DNA sequence: TGTGCCAGTAGTACTCCCGGGACAGGGGGAGAGGATGGCTACACCTTC. Translated, it gives CASSTPGTGGEDGYTF.

The chain couples TRBV19 to TRBJ1-3; no clear D. The CDR3 runs 14 residues. Trimming pared 5 bases from V and 1 base from J, leaving 9 bases between. The germline gives CDR1 LNHDA, CDR2 SQIVND (reference sequence). Here the CDR3 reads CASSVTRSGNTIYF. The DNA of the CDR3 is TGTGCCAGTAGTGTAACGCGGTCTGGAAACACCATATATTTT.

The chain uses TRBV29-1 and TRBJ2-7; weak D call: TRBD1 (7 bases). The germline V gene encodes CDR1 SQVTM and CDR2 ANQGSEA. The CDR3 consists of 13 residues. The germline V and J ends were trimmed by 3 bases and 4 bases, with 13 bases remaining between them. The chain's CDR3 is CSVELRDSYEQYF. The CDR3 coding sequence is TGCAGCGTTGAGCTGCGGGACAGTTACGAGCAGTACTTC.

V is TRBV11-2 and J is TRBJ2-2; TRBD1 is a possible D gene (6 bases). The germline gives CDR1 SGHAT, CDR2 FQNNGV. This CDR3 comprises 18 residues. Trimming took 2 bases from V and 0 from J, leaving 16 bases between them. CDR3 amino acids: CASSLNRKTGANTGELFF. Here the CDR3 DNA reads TGTGCCAGCAGCTTAAACCGAAAGACAGGAGCGAACACCGGGGAGCTGTTTTTT.

This clone showed up just once. V and J are TRBV13 and TRBJ1-6, with D possibly being TRBD1 (6 bases). CDR3 length equals 15 residues. Germline V gene data show CDR1 as PRHDT and CDR2 as FYEKMQ (reference sequence). Trimming removed 0 bases at V and 10 bases at J, with 13 bases between. The CDR3 region is CASSLGTGSRSPLHF. As DNA, the CDR3 is TGTGCCAGCAGCTTAGGGACAGGTTCGCGATCACCCCTCCACTTT.

The V gene is TRBV7-2, the J gene TRBJ1-5; D is ambiguous. Germline CDR1 reads SGHTA; CDR2 reads FQGNSA. The CDR3 consists of 14 residues. The V end was cut by 1 base, the J end by 7 bases, with 11 bases between. The CDR3 here is CASSLERQVQPQHF. CDR3 nucleotide sequence: TGTGCCAGCAGCTTAGAAAGGCAGGTCCAGCCCCAGCATTTT.

The chain employs TRBV5-6 and TRBJ1-2; a possible D gene is TRBD1 (6 bases). Trimming cost V 3 bases and J 8 bases, with 17 bases left between them. CDR1 and CDR2 (germline): SGHDT, YYEEEE. The CDR3 covers 14 residues. The CDR3 is CASSSGQSHSGYTF. The CDR3 nucleotides read TGTGCCAGCAGCTCTGGACAGAGTCATAGCGGCTACACCTTC.

Comment on this clone: Other DNA variants within this sample encode the same CDR3. The V call is TRBV4-3, the J call TRBJ1-2, with a tentative D call TRBD1 (5 bases). Trimming stripped 0 bases from V and 5 bases from J, with 10 bases between. The CDR3 runs 14 residues. Germline CDR1 reads LGHNA; CDR2 reads YSLEER. CDR3: CASSQETGGYGYTF. The CDR3 DNA reads TGCGCCAGCAGCCAAGAAACAGGCGGATATGGCTACACCTTC.

The chain recombines TRBV5-4 with TRBJ1-2, with 9 nucleotides matching TRBD1. Germline-derived CDR1 and CDR2 are SGHNT and YYREEE (reference sequence). Trimming at V came to 0 bases and at J to 4 bases, leaving 10 bases not matched to a gene. The CDR3 totals 17 residues. The CDR3 sequence is CASSLGTGVLQGYGYTF. Here the CDR3 DNA reads TGTGCCAGCAGCTTGGGGACAGGGGTTTTGCAAGGCTATGGCTACACCTTC.